This T cell receptor (beta chain) was documented in a study of T cell responses to AZD1222 COVID-19 vaccine. Measured with immunoSEQ multiplex PCR; TCRdb has only the in-frame clones, and not every one. The sample carries 150,000 to 200,000 clones, 85% to 90% recorded once. General observations from the study: With two AZD1222 doses given, Spike-specific TCR breadth and depth both rose.

The CDR3 has 18 amino acids. Germline trimming cut 2 bases from V and 8 bases from J; bases unmatched to any gene: 18. Germline CDR1 and CDR2: KGHSH and LQKENI. In the case of this clone: What it recognizes is unknown.

The TCR comes from an adult in good health. The starting material was peripheral blood, obtained on day 0 of AZD1222 vaccination. The chain is built from TRBV18 and TRBJ2-1; 7 bases match TRBD1. The CDR3 DNA follows: TGTGCCAGCTCACCAAACCCTGACAGGGCGTGGCCGGTTGATGAGCAGTTCTTC. Amino acids: CASSPNPDRAWPVDEQFF.